This T cell receptor (beta chain) was recovered during a study of blood T cell repertoires in COVID-19. Study overall: From T cells, B-cell-depleted T cells, or PBMCs came the material, which was cDNA or gDNA.

Germline CDR1 reads SGHNT; CDR2 reads YYREEE (reference sequence). V lost 2 bases to trimming and J lost 1 base, with 6 bases between them. The length of the CDR3 is 13 residues. Authors' processing steps: Amplifying reference gene primers gave estimates of nucleated cell counts. The method was immunoSEQ multiplex PCR; TCRdb's version includes in-frame clones alone and lacks a portion of them. Clonal size and the V and J genes are those of that table, whereas D and trimming came from the DNA. Counted here are some 120,000 clones, more than 75% occurring once; the ten biggest clones make up less than 2%.

The chain uses TRBV5-4 and TRBJ1-2, with D uncertain. The sequenced sample was peripheral blood. This TCR was sampled from a human donor in a cohort sampled during active COVID-19. The CDR3 DNA reads as TGTGCCAGCAGCTTAGGAGTTAACTATGGCTACACCTTC. It encodes CASSLGVNYGYTF.